This T cell receptor (beta chain) was sequenced in a study of molecular identifiers for immune sequencing clone quantification. With V trimmed by 4 bases and J by 8 bases, 15 bases remained unmatched. The CDR3 length is 15 residues. Germline CDR1 is SQVTM and CDR2 is ANQGSEA. Listed TCR primers and previously described methods were used for bulk TCR libraries. Each CDR3 protein gets one entry after TCRdb re-called the PCR reads with MiXCR. Here the sample spans about 500,000 distinct CDR3 sequences, about a fifth being singletons. The chain combines TRBV29-1 with TRBJ2-3; 7 nucleotides agree with TRBD2. Input material: naive CD8+ T cells from blood, with Jurkat cell RNA spiked in. Subset here: FACS-sorted CD8+CD4-CCR7+CD45RA+ naive T cells. This receptor was taken from a human donor in good health. Some libraries in this study had Jurkat cell RNA spiked in. The CDR3 DNA is TGCAGCGTTGTAGGAGCGGGGAAATCCATAGGTACGCAGTATTTT. Protein product: CSVVGAGKSIGTQYF.